This is a list of T cell receptor beta chains from one sample in a study of CD8+ T cells in alopecia areata. Only in-frame clones appear in the TCRdb table, and some are missing; sequencing was by immunoSEQ multiplex PCR. The sample gives about 210,000 clones, around 43% of which show up once; approximately 2.4% is in the top ten. Here the sequenced sample was CD4+ T cells sorted from blood, taken around week 37, from a patient treated with tofacitinib. These receptors originate from a human donor with alopecia areata. CDR3s include the opening cysteine and the closing phenylalanine or tryptophan. The order of the fields is J gene, D gene, V gene, clone size, CDR3 protein. D genes are given only for firm matches. Clone size is stated in some rows and not others, as once, few, many or a class when expanded.

>TRBJ2-5|.|TRBV2|.
CASSESRIVETQYF
>TRBJ2-5|TRBD2|TRBV9|.
CASSSGLAGGETQYF
>TRBJ2-7|.|TRBV19|few
CASSIRAIPYEQYF
>TRBJ2-7|.|TRBV29-1|.
CSVQSRGNEQYF
>TRBJ2-6|TRBD1|TRBV19|few
CASSRDRGAGANVLTF
>TRBJ2-6|TRBD1|TRBV7-3|.
CASSPGGTGANVLTF
>TRBJ1-5|.|TRBV7-2|few
CASSARTGNQPQHF
>TRBJ1-1|.|TRBV7-8|.
CASSLVAGNTEAFF
>TRBJ2-7|TRBD1|TRBV6-1|.
CASRRLGQGPYEQYF
>TRBJ2-7|.|TRBV23-1|few
CASISRIVYEQYF
>TRBJ2-5|.|TRBV2|.
CASSEGEYQETQYF
>TRBJ2-1|TRBD2|TRBV9|few
CASSVSLWREGSYNEQFF
>TRBJ1-2|.|TRBV2|.
CASSEAHEYGYTF
>TRBJ1-5|TRBD1|TRBV7-2|.
CASSDRGSNQPQHF
>TRBJ2-2|TRBD2|TRBV25-1|.
CASSGDRTSGTGELFF
>TRBJ2-1|.|TRBV29-1|few
CSASGSSSYNEQFF
>TRBJ2-3|.|TRBV7-8|.
CASSSDSRTDTQYF
>TRBJ1-5|.|TRBV7-3|.
CASSFPIYQPQHF
>TRBJ1-5|.|TRBV30|.
CAWRGRGYNQPQHF
>TRBJ2-3|.|TRBV2|.
CASRATYQQSAQYF
>TRBJ2-3|.|TRBV6-1|.
CASSEPGTDTQYF
>TRBJ2-7|TRBD1|TRBV10-3|.
CAISATRYRGFNYEQYF
>TRBJ2-5|TRBD2|TRBV7-2|.
CASSLRLAGGQETQYF
>TRBJ1-4|.|TRBV29-1|.
CSVVEGAPANEKLFF
>TRBJ1-5|.|TRBV23-1|few
CASSQCGSWGYSNQPQHF
>TRBJ2-5|.|TRBV29-1|.
CSVERIQETQYF
>TRBJ2-3|TRBD2|TRBV4-1|.
CASSQVSGRPDTQYF
>TRBJ1-2|TRBD1|TRBV30|few
CAWDLTGDYGYTF
>TRBJ2-1|.|TRBV10-2|.
CASSRGKSYNEQFF
>TRBJ2-6|.|TRBV14|medium-sized
CASSPIFSGANVLTF
>TRBJ1-1|.|TRBV7-2|.
CASSRRSDTEAFF
>TRBJ1-1|TRBD1|TRBV11-2|.
CASSLDRGQNTEAFF
>TRBJ2-5|.|TRBV7-8|.
CASSLGWDVRETQYF
>TRBJ2-5|.|TRBV29-1|few
CSVEGGRGETQYF
>TRBJ2-1|.|TRBV28|.
CAISGGGHSEQFF
>TRBJ2-7|.|TRBV13|.
CASSSLPRHLYEQYF
>TRBJ2-7|TRBD2|TRBV7-2|.
CASSLAGGPQYEQYF
>TRBJ2-7|TRBD2|TRBV11-1|.
CASSLDGTSVYEQYF